Below are 17 T cell receptor beta chains sequenced from a single sample in a study of blood T cell repertoires in COVID-19. Assay used: immunoSEQ multiplex PCR; TCRdb lists only in-frame clones, some missing. The sample has around 200,000 clones; approximately 82% are singletons. The source material was peripheral blood. These receptors originate from a woman in her forties or fifties with acute or convalescent COVID-19.

The V call is TRBV2, the J call TRBJ1-1; possible D gene TRBD1, 6 bases. This CDR3 comprises 14 residues. V gave up 6 bases and J gave up 5 bases, with 16 bases separating them. Germline CDR1 and CDR2: SNHLY and FYNNEI. For the CDR3, the DNA is TGTGCCAGCAGGGGGAAACAGGGTGGAACTGAAGCTTTCTTT. As protein: CASRGKQGGTEAFF.

This sequence joins TRBV27 and TRBJ1-2; 7 bases match TRBD1. Germline V gene lookup returns CDR1 MNHEY and CDR2 SMNVEV (reference sequence). The CDR3 is made up of 15 amino acids. After removal of 5 bases from V and 7 bases from J, the junction contained 13 bases not matched to a gene. This CDR3 is CASSHYTGAVGGYTF. DNA for the CDR3: TGTGCCAGCAGTCATTATACAGGGGCGGTGGGTGGCTACACCTTC.

The gene calls are TRBV6-1 and TRBJ1-1; D might be TRBD1 (5 bases). The V gene lost 3 bases and the J gene lost 5 bases, with 19 bases spanning the gap. The CDR3 totals 16 residues. Germline CDR1 reads MNHNS; CDR2 reads SASEGT. Here the CDR3 DNA reads TGTGCCAGCAGTGAGCCCCCTGGGGGAGGCGGGACTGAAGCTTTCTTT. This gives the protein CASSEPPGGGGTEAFF.

The chain carries TRBV5-1 and TRBJ1-3; D is perhaps TRBD1 (5 bases). V lost 3 bases, J lost 2 bases, and 21 bases lay in between. Germline CDR1 reads SGHRS; CDR2 reads YFSETQ. The CDR3 consists of 18 residues. The DNA for the CDR3 is TGCGCCAGCAGCTCGATTCCCAGGGATAGCAATCCTGGAAACACCATATATTTT. Its translation is CASSSIPRDSNPGNTIYF.

This clone has just a few counts. The chain links TRBV5-4 to TRBJ2-1, with 8 bases aligning to TRBD1. V gave up 0 bases and J gave up 6 bases; unmatched junction bases: 11. This CDR3 spans 17 amino acids. Germline V gene lookup returns CDR1 SGHNT and CDR2 YYREEE (reference sequence). This CDR3 is CASSLGSGAQGGNEQFF. CDR3 nucleotides: TGTGCCAGCAGCTTGGGGTCCGGTGCACAGGGGGGCAATGAGCAGTTCTTC.

The chain is built from TRBV15 and TRBJ1-1; D is ambiguous. The germline CDR1 and CDR2 sequences are LNHNV and YYDKDF (reference sequence). V dropped 0 bases and J dropped 7 bases, with 9 bases sitting between them. The CDR3 covers 13 residues. The DNA of the CDR3 is TGTGCCACCAGCAGAGATCGGCGGGTTGAAGCTTTCTTT. Residues: CATSRDRRVEAFF.

V and J are TRBV11-2 and TRBJ2-7; D possibly corresponds to TRBD1 (5 bases). Germline CDR1 reads SGHAT; CDR2 reads FQNNGV. Trimming left V 2 bases short and J 6 bases short, with 14 bases between. The CDR3 length is 14 residues. This CDR3 reads CASSLSRVVGEQYF. Written as DNA, the CDR3 is TGTGCCAGCAGCTTATCCAGGGTCGTCGGCGAGCAGTACTTC.

This clone was counted ten times or more. The V and J genes are TRBV10-1 and TRBJ2-1, with 7 nucleotides matching TRBD2. The CDR3 loop spans 15 amino acids. The V segment lost 4 bases and the J segment 5 bases; nucleotides outside the gene matches: 8. Germline lookup yields CDR1 WNHNN and CDR2 SYGVQD (reference sequence). The CDR3 nucleotides read TGCGCCAGCAGTGGGGGCACTAGCGAAAACAATGAGCAGTTCTTC. It yields the protein CASSGGTSENNEQFF.

The V and J genes are TRBV27 and TRBJ1-1; 7 positions agree with TRBD1. The germline gives CDR1 MNHEY, CDR2 SMNVEV (reference sequence). V gave up 7 bases and J gave up 7 bases; unmatched junction bases: 12. The CDR3 has 14 residues. CDR3: CASNRQGSKGEAFF. The CDR3 DNA reads as TGTGCCAGCAACCGACAGGGCTCAAAGGGTGAAGCTTTCTTT.

The V call is TRBV6-5, the J call TRBJ1-4; the D gene is possibly TRBD1 (6 bases). CDR1 and CDR2 (germline): MNHEY, SVGAGI. Trimming took off 8 bases at V and 8 bases at J, with 15 bases between the two ends. This CDR3 contains 13 residues. CDR3 sequence: CASYRGFREKLFF. The CDR3 DNA follows: TGTGCCAGCTATAGGGGGTTTAGGGAAAAACTGTTTTTT.

The V and J genes are TRBV5-1 and TRBJ2-3, with TRBD1 matching over 9 bases. The germline CDR1 and CDR2 sequences are SGHRS and YFSETQ. V dropped 6 bases and J dropped 0; count of bases not matched to a gene: 5. The CDR3 covers 15 residues. The DNA for the CDR3 is TGCGCCAGCACCATCGGACAGGGGAGCACAGATACGCAGTATTTT. It translates to CASTIGQGSTDTQYF.

The genes are TRBV19 and TRBJ2-3; 12 positions match TRBD2. Germline V gene sequence: CDR1 LNHDA, CDR2 SQIVND (reference sequence). Trimming at V came to 7 bases and at J to 1 base, leaving 0 bases not matched to a gene. The CDR3 sequence is 14 residues long. The CDR3 spells CASTSGRGTDTQYF. The CDR3 region has the DNA TGTGCCAGTACTAGCGGGAGGGGCACAGATACGCAGTATTTT.

V is TRBV18 and J is TRBJ1-1, with 8 bases fitting TRBD1. CDR3 length: 15 amino acids. The germline gives CDR1 KGHSH, CDR2 LQKENI. V shed 0 bases and J 6 bases; nucleotides not matched to a gene: 6. CDR3 amino acids: CASSPPGQATSEAFF. CDR3 sequence (DNA): TGTGCCAGCTCACCACCGGGACAGGCAACTTCTGAAGCTTTCTTT.

The rearrangement joins TRBV29-1 to TRBJ2-3; 11 bases match TRBD2. V trimming: 5 bases; J trimming: 3 bases; junction bases outside the gene matches: 10. CDR1 and CDR2 from the germline V gene are SQVTM and ANQGSEA. The CDR3 loop spans 16 amino acids. Here the CDR3 DNA reads TGCAGCGTTCAAGGACTGACTAGCGGGGAGACAGATACGCAGTATTTT. Translated: CSVQGLTSGETDTQYF.

This clone was detected only a few times. The chain uses TRBV7-8 and TRBJ2-2, with no clear D. From germline, CDR1 is SGHVS and CDR2 FQNEAQ. The CDR3 is 15 amino acids. The ends were cut back, 5 bases at V and 7 bases at J, with 17 bases in the middle. The CDR3 DNA is TGTGCCAGCAGCCCAGGTGAAACGGATGTCGGGGAGCTGTTTTTT. Its protein product is CASSPGETDVGELFF. Full variable domain (missing parts from reference TRBV7-8 and TRBJ2-2): GAGVSQSPRYKVAKRGQDVALRCDPISGHVSLFWYQQALGQGPEFLTYFQNEAQLDKSGLPSDRFFAERPEGSVSTLKIQRTQQEDSAVYLCASSPGETDVGELFFGEGSRLTVL.

The rearrangement joins TRBV2 to TRBJ2-5, with D maybe TRBD1 (5 bases). The CDR3 is 12 amino acids. The germline gives CDR1 SNHLY, CDR2 FYNNEI. Trimming left V 8 bases short and J 0 bases short, with 7 bases between. DNA for the CDR3: TGTGCCAGCGACAGAGACCAAGAGACCCAGTACTTC. It encodes CASDRDQETQYF.

J is TRBJ1-2 and V is TRBV9; D remains unclear. Germline CDR1 and CDR2: SGDLS and YYNGEE. V lost 0 bases to trimming and J lost 8 bases, with 8 bases between them. The length of the CDR3 is 12 residues. DNA for the CDR3: TGTGCCAGCAGCGTAGCTGCGGGGGGCTACACCTTC. It specifies CASSVAAGGYTF.